The 18 T cell receptor beta chains below all came from one sample that was sequenced in a study of CD8+CD57+ T cells in acquired aplastic anemia. Previously, flow cytometry had revealed CD8+CD57+ cell expansion in the patients chosen for sequencing. CDR3 and TCR beta VDJ profiling relied on a genomic DNA template. From the reads, TCRdb called clonotypes with MiXCR, one entry per CDR3 protein. This sample has roughly 290,000 distinct CDR3 sequences, with 45% to 65% found just once. Material: sorted CD4+, CD8+, or CD8+CD57+ T cells (not recorded which) from PBMCs. These receptors were taken from a human donor with aplastic anemia.

The chain joins TRBV5-4 to TRBJ2-4, with D possibly TRBD1 on 6 matching bases. The tail of the sequence fits TRBJ2-7 better, so the J call may be wrong. CDR1 is SGHNT and CDR2 is YYREEE in the germline V gene (reference sequence). The CDR3 sequence is 16 residues long. CDR3 in amino acids: CASSPAGGRQGYEQYF. CDR3 in DNA: TGTGCCAGCAGCCCCGCTGGGGGCAGGCAGGGCTACGAGCAGTACTTC.

This clonotype was seen repeatedly, ten times or more. The V gene is TRBV2, the J gene TRBJ1-2; 10 bases are a match to TRBD1. The CDR3 totals 14 residues. Trimming removed 6 bases from V and 6 bases from J; junction bases left unmatched: 7. Germline lookup yields CDR1 SNHLY and CDR2 FYNNEI. CDR3 bases: TGTGCCAGCAGCTTGGACAGGGGGTTTGATGGCTACACCTTC. Protein sequence: CASSLDRGFDGYTF.

This clonotype has just a few counts. CDR3 amino acids: CSAIPGQGAFEQYF. CDR3 nucleotide sequence: TGCAGTGCTATACCGGGACAGGGGGCCTTCGAGCAGTACTTC. This rearrangement joins TRBV20-1 to TRBJ2-7; TRBD1 matches 12 bases. This CDR3 is built from 14 residues. V was clipped by 4 bases and J by 6 bases; unmatched bases: 7. Germline CDR1 DFQATT, CDR2 SNEGSKA (reference sequence).

The chain combines TRBV20-1 with TRBJ2-1, with D perhaps matching TRBD2 (6 bases). Trimming stripped 6 bases from V and 0 bases from J, with 21 bases between. This CDR3 is built from 17 residues. CDR1 is DFQATT and CDR2 is SNEGSKA in the germline V gene (reference sequence). The CDR3 DNA sequence: TGCAGTGCCACCAGTTCCCGCGGGGCTAGCTCCTACAATGAGCAGTTCTTC. It encodes CSATSSRGASSYNEQFF.

V and J are TRBV10-2 and TRBJ1-5; no definite D call. Germline loops: CDR1 WSHSY, CDR2 SAAADI. Trimming removed 6 bases from V and 5 bases from J, with 11 bases in between. The CDR3 totals 13 residues. As DNA, the CDR3 is TGCGCCAGCAGACCTGGCCTAGATCAGCCCCAGCATTTT. Translation: CASRPGLDQPQHF.

This clonotype was seen many times. The chain couples TRBV7-9 to TRBJ1-2, with 8 bases that match TRBD1. CDR3 length: 16 residues. Germline values: CDR1 SEHNR, CDR2 FQNEAQ (reference sequence). The V segment lost 5 bases and the J segment 8 bases; nucleotides outside the gene matches: 16. The CDR3 reads CASSPREVTGGKGYTF. Here the CDR3 DNA reads TGTGCCAGCAGCCCCCGCGAAGTAACAGGGGGTAAAGGCTACACCTTC.

In the case of this clonotype: A much larger clone lies a single base off, so this may be a read error. This rearrangement joins TRBV6-2 or TRBV6-3 to TRBJ1-5, with unresolved D. CDR1 and CDR2 (germline): MNHEY, SVGEGT. The CDR3 is 15 residues long. The CDR3 reads CASSYSYHSNRPQHF. The CDR3 bases are TGTGCCAGCAGTTACTCGTACCACAGCAATCGGCCCCAGCATTTT.

The chain is built from TRBV20-1 and TRBJ2-3; 10 positions agree with TRBD2. Per germline, CDR1 DFQATT and CDR2 SNEGSKA (reference sequence). This CDR3 is built from 18 residues. After removal of 1 base from V and 11 bases from J, the junction contained 21 bases not matched to a gene. This CDR3 reads CSARGTQSGRALHNEQYF. CDR3 DNA: TGCAGTGCTAGAGGAACTCAAAGCGGGAGGGCCTTACACAATGAGCAGTATTTT.

The chain combines TRBV2 with TRBJ1-2; D is uncertain. CDR1 is SNHLY, CDR2 FYNNEI, per germline. The CDR3 is 14 residues long. V was trimmed by 3 bases and J by 1 base, leaving 9 bases between them. Here the CDR3 reads CASSDNGSNYGYTF. CDR3 DNA sequence: TGTGCCAGCAGTGATAACGGGAGTAACTATGGCTACACCTTC.

This chain connects TRBV20-1 to TRBJ2-1; tentatively, D is TRBD1 (6 bases). In germline, CDR1 is DFQATT, CDR2 SNEGSKA (reference sequence). Between the trimmed V and J ends, which lost 6 bases and 9 bases, there was a span of 15 bases. CDR3 length: 12 amino acids. CDR3 sequence: CSAPATRGEQFF. The CDR3 DNA reads as TGCAGTGCCCCTGCGACCAGGGGTGAGCAGTTCTTC.

The V and J genes are TRBV12-3 or TRBV12-4 and TRBJ1-1; 9 bases map to TRBD1. Trimming took 7 bases from V and 7 from J; bases not matched to a gene: 13. The length of the CDR3 is 15 residues. DNA for the CDR3: TGTGCCAGCAATATGGGGACAGGGCGGACTGGTGAAGCTTTCTTT. Translation: CASNMGTGRTGEAFF.

At least ten counts were recorded for this clonotype. The chain links TRBV10-2 to TRBJ2-4; TRBD2 agrees at 9 bases. The V and J ends lost 6 bases and 6 bases, in that order; junction bases with no gene match: 3. CDR3 length: 13 amino acids. Germline CDR1 and CDR2: WSHSY and SAAADI. DNA for the CDR3: TGCGCCAGCAGAGGCGGGGGGGGAAACATTCAGTACTTC. Protein: CASRGGGGNIQYF.

The chain carries TRBV20-1 and TRBJ2-3; D not certain. V lost 2 bases, J lost 0 bases, and 9 bases lay in between. The CDR3 extends over 14 amino acids. The germline gives CDR1 DFQATT, CDR2 SNEGSKA (reference sequence). The CDR3 is CSARLVDSTDTQYF. As DNA, the CDR3 is TGCAGTGCTAGACTCGTTGACAGCACAGATACGCAGTATTTT.

V usage is TRBV12-3 or TRBV12-4 and J usage is TRBJ2-7; TRBD1 might be the D (5 bases). V gave up 6 bases and J gave up 2 bases, with 11 bases separating them. This CDR3 has 13 residues. The CDR3 region has the DNA TGTGCCAGCAGAAAACAGGCTGCCTACGAGCAGTACTTC. It is translated as CASRKQAAYEQYF.

The chain carries TRBV19 and TRBJ1-5; D remains ambiguous. Germline V gives CDR1 LNHDA, CDR2 SQIVND (reference sequence). Trimming took off 8 bases at V and 6 bases at J, with 14 bases between the two ends. The CDR3 is made up of 13 amino acids. Here the CDR3 DNA reads TGTGCCAGTGCTCGCGGGTGGGGTCAGCCCCAGCATTTT. Its protein product is CASARGWGQPQHF.

This clonotype has ten or more counts. J is TRBJ2-5 and V is TRBV6-5; tentative D call: TRBD1 (5 bases). Looked up from germline, CDR1 is MNHEY and CDR2 is SVGAGI. The CDR3 length is 16 residues. Trimming pared 0 bases from V and 3 bases from J, leaving 14 bases between. CDR3 coding DNA: TGTGCCAGCAGTTACTCGACGCCAGGGTTAAAAGAGACCCAGTACTTC. Translated: CASSYSTPGLKETQYF.

For this clonotype: The conserved closing phenylalanine or tryptophan is absent in this CDR3, likely reflecting a read error. V usage is TRBV7-3 and J usage is TRBJ1-5; possibly TRBD1 for D (6 bases). Germline V CDR1 and CDR2: SGHTA, FQGTGA. This CDR3 has 17 amino acids. CDR3 bases: TGCGCCAGCAGCCAAGGGGGGGGACTCTCCCCAAATCAGCCCCAGCATCTT. As protein: CASSQGGGLSPNQPQHL.

The V gene is TRBV5-1, the J gene TRBJ1-4; D is uncertain. Per the germline V gene, CDR1 is SGHRS and CDR2 is YFSETQ. This CDR3 is 17 amino acids long. V dropped 5 bases and J dropped 0 bases, with 17 bases sitting between them. The CDR3 spells CASSRHEPRTTNEKLFF. The CDR3 DNA reads TGCGCCAGCAGTAGACACGAGCCAAGGACAACTAATGAAAAACTGTTTTTT.